Shown below are 3 T cell receptor beta chains from a single sample sequenced in a study of vaccination and CD4 T cells after COVID-19. Specified treatment: roughly 10-day PBMC culture with coronavirus spike peptide pools or control peptides (ViraFEST assay). Cultured CD4+ T cell DNA underwent sequencing with the Oncomine TCR Beta short-read assay. TCRdb re-derived calls from the PCR reads in MiXCR, one entry per CDR3 protein. The sample records under 25,000 distinct CDR3 sequences, roughly 53% being singletons. Antigens of these TCRs are unknown. Sequencing input: CD4+ T cells from blood, cultured in vitro. Receptors were obtained from a human donor who had recovered from COVID-19.

This clonotype was seen only a few times. J is TRBJ1-1 and V is TRBV15; no clear D. The CDR3 sequence is 14 residues long. Germline CDR1 reads LNHNV; CDR2 reads YYDKDF (reference sequence). V was clipped by 1 base and J by 1 base, with 7 bases between them. CDR3 DNA sequence: TGTGCCACCAGCAGAGTAGAGGAGAACACTGAAGCTTTCTTT. The encoded protein is CATSRVEENTEAFF.

This rearrangement joins TRBV9 to TRBJ1-1; D remains ambiguous. The CDR3 consists of 14 residues. CDR1 and CDR2 from the germline V gene are SGDLS and YYNGEE. Deletions cut 4 bases from V and 1 base from J, with 11 bases between. The CDR3 bases are TGTGCCAGCAGCTCTACCTTAGGGAACACTGAAGCTTTCTTT. It is translated as CASSSTLGNTEAFF.

V gene TRBV5-4 combines with J gene TRBJ1-2; 7 bases fit TRBD1. Per germline, CDR1 SGHNT and CDR2 YYREEE (reference sequence). The V segment lost 3 bases and the J segment 6 bases; nucleotides outside the gene matches: 8. The CDR3 sequence is 14 residues long. The CDR3 DNA sequence: TGTGCCAGCAGCTGGGGGCCAGGGGGAGATGGCTACACCTTC. Protein sequence: CASSWGPGGDGYTF.